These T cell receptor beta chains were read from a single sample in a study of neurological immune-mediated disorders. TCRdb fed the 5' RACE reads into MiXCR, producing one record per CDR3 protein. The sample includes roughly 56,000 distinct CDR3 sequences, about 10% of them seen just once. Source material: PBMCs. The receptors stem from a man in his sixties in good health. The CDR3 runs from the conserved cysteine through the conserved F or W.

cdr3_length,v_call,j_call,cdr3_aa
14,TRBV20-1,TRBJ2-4,CSAREDSAGNIQYF
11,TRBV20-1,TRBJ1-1,CSAARTTEAFF
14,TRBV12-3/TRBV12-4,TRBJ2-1,CASRAQSGGGTWFF
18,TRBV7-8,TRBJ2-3,CASSLATSGAFEADTQYF
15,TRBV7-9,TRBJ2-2,CASSLGLAETGELFF
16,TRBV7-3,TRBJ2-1,CASSLRLAGTYNEQFF
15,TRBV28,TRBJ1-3,CASRKTGGSGNTIYF
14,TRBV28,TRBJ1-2,CASSLTGHNYGYTF
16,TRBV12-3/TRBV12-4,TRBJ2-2,CASSLGGGTVTGELFF
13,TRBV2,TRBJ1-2,CASSDPTGDGYTF
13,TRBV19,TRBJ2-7,CASSTDVTYEQYF
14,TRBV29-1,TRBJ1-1,CSVARSGRATEAFF
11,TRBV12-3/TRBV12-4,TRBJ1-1,CASSLRVEAFF
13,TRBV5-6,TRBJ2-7,CASSWQGINEQYF
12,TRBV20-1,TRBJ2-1,CSARDEGVEQFF
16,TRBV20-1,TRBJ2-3,CSASGLAATYEDTQYF
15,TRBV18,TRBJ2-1,CASLFGASSYNEQFF
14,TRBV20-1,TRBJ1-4,CSARAPQGLEKLFF
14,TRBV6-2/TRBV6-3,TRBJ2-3,CASRGGHSTDTQYF
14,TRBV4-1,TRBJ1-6,CASSQDRVNSPLHF
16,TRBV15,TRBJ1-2,CATSRDVVRGGGGYTF
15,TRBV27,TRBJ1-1,CASSLSQTMNTEAFF
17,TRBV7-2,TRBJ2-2,CASSSAGTPIGAGELFF
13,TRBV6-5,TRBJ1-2,CASTLAWGTGYTF
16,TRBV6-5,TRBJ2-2,CATYRRGLGNTGELFF
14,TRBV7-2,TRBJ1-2,CASSSAQRSRGYTF
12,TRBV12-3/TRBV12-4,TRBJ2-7,CASSRGQNEQYF
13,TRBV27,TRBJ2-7,CASSPPGQSEQYF
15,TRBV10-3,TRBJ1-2,CAISDPGGGNYGYTF
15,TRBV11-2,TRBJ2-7,CASSLRQAISYEQYF
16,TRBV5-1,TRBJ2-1,CASSSTGQGATGEQFF
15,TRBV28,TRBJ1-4,CASSSSGGGNEKLFF
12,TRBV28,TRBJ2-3,CASRLAAGTQYF
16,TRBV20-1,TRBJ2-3,CSASSLAGVSLYTQYF
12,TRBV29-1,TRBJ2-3,CSVVLVTDTQYF
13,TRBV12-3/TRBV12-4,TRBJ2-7,CASSLPPSYEQYF
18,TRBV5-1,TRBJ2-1,CASSSTRGGLTSYNEQFF
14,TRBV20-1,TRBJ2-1,CSASGAPLYNEQFF
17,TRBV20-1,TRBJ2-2,CSARPGTSGGATGELFF
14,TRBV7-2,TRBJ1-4,CASSLRGYNEKLFF
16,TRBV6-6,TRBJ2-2,CASSVPDRSNTGELFF
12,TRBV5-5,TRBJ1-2,CASRKTGLGYTF
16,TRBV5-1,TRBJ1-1,CASSLSGSYLNTEAFF
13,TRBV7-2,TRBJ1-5,CASSLEGGKPQHF
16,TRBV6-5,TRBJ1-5,CASSSSPRQGGQPQHF
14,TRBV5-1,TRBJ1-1,CASSLGPRGTEAFF
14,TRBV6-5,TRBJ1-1,CASSYSTPNTEAFF
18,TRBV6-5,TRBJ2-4,CDSSTSLGGPGGRNIQYF
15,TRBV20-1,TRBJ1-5,CSTASTGIGNQPQHF
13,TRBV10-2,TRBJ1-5,CASSAGVGQPQHF
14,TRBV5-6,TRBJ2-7,CASRAGQTISGQYF
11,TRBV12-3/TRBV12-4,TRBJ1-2,CASSYRVGYTF
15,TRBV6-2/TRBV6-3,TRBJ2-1,CASREDTSSYNEQFF
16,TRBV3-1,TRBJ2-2,CASSRGFAEGTGELFF
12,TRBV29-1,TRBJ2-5,CSAAGGQETQYF
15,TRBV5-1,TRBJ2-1,CASSSTDGSYNEQFF
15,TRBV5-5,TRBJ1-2,CASSLAARADYGYTF
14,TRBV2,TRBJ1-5,CASSSSYSNQPQHF
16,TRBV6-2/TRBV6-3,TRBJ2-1,CASISPAASSYNEQFF
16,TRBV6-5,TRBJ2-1,CASSYSGAGGFNEQFF